The 4 T cell receptor beta chains presented below share a single source sample, sequenced in a study of blood T cell repertoires in COVID-19. Sequenced by immunoSEQ multiplex PCR; TCRdb stores in-frame clones only, minus some. Of 65,000 to 95,000 clones detected, approximately 89% appear once; the ten largest clones hold 10% to 15%. Sequenced sample: peripheral blood. These receptors all stem from a man in his 70s with active or convalescent COVID-19.

This chain uses TRBV3-1 (or the pseudogene TRBV3-2) with TRBJ1-3, with 9 bases identical to TRBD1. The junction had 8 bases not matched to a gene; V was cut back by 6 bases and J by 5 bases. Germline V CDR1 and CDR2: LGHDT, YNNKEL (reference sequence). This CDR3 has 15 residues. The CDR3 here is CASRGTGHGRNTIYF. The CDR3 region has the DNA TGTGCCAGCAGGGGGACAGGGCATGGGAGAAACACCATATATTTT.

The chain carries TRBV3-1 (or the pseudogene TRBV3-2) and TRBJ1-1; no reliable D call. Germline V lookup: CDR1 LGHDT, CDR2 YNNKEL (reference sequence). V was pared by 0 bases and J by 1 base, with 15 bases between. The CDR3 is 17 amino acids. In DNA, the CDR3 is TGTGCCAGCAGCCAAGAAAGAAGTGGACTCAGGAACACTGAAGCTTTCTTT. Its translation: CASSQERSGLRNTEAFF.

This clone was seen a few times. The V and J genes are TRBV10-1 and TRBJ2-2; D possibly corresponds to TRBD1 (7 bases). CDR1 is WNHNN, CDR2 SYGVQD, per germline (reference sequence). Trimming cost V 7 bases and J 4 bases, with 13 bases left between them. This CDR3 spans 14 amino acids. CDR3 loop: CASIQGGGTGELFF. DNA of the CDR3: TGCGCCAGCATCCAGGGGGGTGGCACCGGGGAGCTGTTTTTT.

A note on this clone: Other DNA sequences in this specimen translate into the identical CDR3. The chain has TRBV2 and TRBJ1-1; 9 nucleotides agree with TRBD1. The V and J ends lost 3 bases and 5 bases, in that order; junction bases with no gene match: 4. Germline values: CDR1 SNHLY, CDR2 FYNNEI. This CDR3 is 14 amino acids long. The chain's CDR3 is CASSEGGQGTEAFF. The CDR3 coding sequence is TGTGCCAGCAGTGAGGGCGGACAGGGGACTGAAGCTTTCTTT. Full variable domain (rest looked up from reference TRBV2 and TRBJ1-1): EPEVTQTPSHQVTQMGQEVILRCVPISNHLYFYWYRQILGQKVEFLVSFYNNEISEKSEIFDDQFSVERPDGSNFTLKIRSTKLEDSAMYFCASSEGGQGTEAFFGQGTRLTVV.